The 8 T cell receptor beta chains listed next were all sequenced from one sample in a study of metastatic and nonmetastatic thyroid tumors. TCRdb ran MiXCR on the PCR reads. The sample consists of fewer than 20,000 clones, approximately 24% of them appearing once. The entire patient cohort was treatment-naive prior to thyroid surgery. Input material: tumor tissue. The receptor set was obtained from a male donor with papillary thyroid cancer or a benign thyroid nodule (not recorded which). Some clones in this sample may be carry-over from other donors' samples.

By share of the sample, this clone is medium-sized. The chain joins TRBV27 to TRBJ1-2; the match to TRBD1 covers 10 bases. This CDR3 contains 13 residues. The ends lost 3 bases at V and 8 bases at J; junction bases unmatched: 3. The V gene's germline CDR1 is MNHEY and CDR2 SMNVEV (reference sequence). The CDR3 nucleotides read TGTGCCAGCAGTTTCGGGACAGGGGACGGCTACACCTTC. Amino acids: CASSFGTGDGYTF.

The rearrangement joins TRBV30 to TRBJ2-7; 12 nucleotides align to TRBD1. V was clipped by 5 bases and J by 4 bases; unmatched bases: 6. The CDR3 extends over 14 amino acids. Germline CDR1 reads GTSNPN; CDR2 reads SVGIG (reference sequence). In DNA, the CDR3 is TGTGCCTGGGAGGGGACAGGGGGCATGTACGAGCAGTACTTC. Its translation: CAWEGTGGMYEQYF.

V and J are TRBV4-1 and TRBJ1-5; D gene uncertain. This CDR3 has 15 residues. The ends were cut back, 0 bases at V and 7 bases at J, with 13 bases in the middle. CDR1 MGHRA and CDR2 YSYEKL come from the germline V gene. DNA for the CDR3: TGCGCCAGCAGCCAAGATAACGGTGTCCTCCAGCCCCAGCATTTT. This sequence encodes CASSQDNGVLQPQHF.

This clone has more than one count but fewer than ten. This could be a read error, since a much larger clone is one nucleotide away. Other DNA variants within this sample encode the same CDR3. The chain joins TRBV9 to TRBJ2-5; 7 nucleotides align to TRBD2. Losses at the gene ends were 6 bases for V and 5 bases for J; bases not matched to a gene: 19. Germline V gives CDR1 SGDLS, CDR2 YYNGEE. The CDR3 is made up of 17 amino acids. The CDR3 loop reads CASTSGGQGGSFETQYF. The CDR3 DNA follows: TGTGCCAGCACGTCCGGTGGGCAGGGCGGGAGCTTTGAGACCCAGTACTTC. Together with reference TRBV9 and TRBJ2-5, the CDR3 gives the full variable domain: DSGVTQTPKHLITATGQRVTLRCSPRSGDLSVYWYQQSLDQGLQFLIQYYNGEERAKGNILERFSAQQFPDLHSELNLSSLELGDSALYFCASTSGGQGGSFETQYFGPGTRLLVL.

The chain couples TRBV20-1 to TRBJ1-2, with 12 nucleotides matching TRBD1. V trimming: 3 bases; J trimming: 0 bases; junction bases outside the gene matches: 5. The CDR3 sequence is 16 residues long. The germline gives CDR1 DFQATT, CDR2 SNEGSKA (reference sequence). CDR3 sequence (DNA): TGCAGTGCTAGCCGGGACAGGGGGCCGACTAACTATGGCTACACCTTC. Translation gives CSASRDRGPTNYGYTF.

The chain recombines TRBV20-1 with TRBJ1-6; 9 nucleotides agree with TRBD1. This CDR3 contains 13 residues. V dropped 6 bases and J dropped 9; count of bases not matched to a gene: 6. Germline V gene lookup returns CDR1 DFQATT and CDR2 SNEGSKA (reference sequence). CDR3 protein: CSAPQDRGSPLHF. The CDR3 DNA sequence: TGCAGTGCCCCCCAGGACAGGGGTTCACCCCTCCACTTT.

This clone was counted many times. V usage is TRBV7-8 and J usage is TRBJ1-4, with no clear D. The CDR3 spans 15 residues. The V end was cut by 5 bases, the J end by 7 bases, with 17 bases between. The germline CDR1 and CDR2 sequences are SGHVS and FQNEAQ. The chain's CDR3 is CASSPRTLLSEKLFF. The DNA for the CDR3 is TGTGCCAGCAGCCCCCGGACTCTGCTCAGTGAAAAACTGTTTTTT.

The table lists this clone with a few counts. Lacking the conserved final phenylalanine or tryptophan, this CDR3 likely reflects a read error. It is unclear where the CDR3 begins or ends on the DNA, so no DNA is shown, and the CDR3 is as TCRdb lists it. CDR3: CASSLTGVHEPYS. V gene TRBV27 combines with J gene TRBJ2-7; the table's D gene call, TRBD1, was not cross checked with the DNA. The germline CDR1 and CDR2 sequences are MNHEY and SMNVEV (reference sequence). The CDR3 is 13 residues long, ends included.